Listed here are 24 T cell receptor beta chains from one sample, sequenced in a study of PD-1 blockade in classical Hodgkin lymphoma. Sequenced by immunoSEQ multiplex PCR; TCRdb stores in-frame clones only, minus some. The sample yields around 30,000 clones, approximately 90% seen once. As for time point: newly diagnosed, previously untreated cHL patient sample. The source material was peripheral blood mononuclear cells (PBMCs). The receptors come from a human donor with classical Hodgkin lymphoma.

The gene calls are TRBV11-2 and TRBJ2-2; 10 nucleotides match TRBD1. J was trimmed by 5 bases and V by 1 base; bases with no gene match: 4. The germline V gene has CDR1 SGHAT and CDR2 FQNNGV. The CDR3 loop spans 16 amino acids. This chain's CDR3 is CASSLVRTGGTGELFF. The DNA of the CDR3 is TGTGCCAGCAGCTTAGTTAGGACAGGGGGGACCGGGGAGCTGTTTTTT.

The DNA for the CDR3 is TGTGCCAGCAGTTTCGGGGCGCGGGGCTACACCTTC. Residues: CASSFGARGYTF. The rearrangement joins TRBV28 to TRBJ1-2; perhaps TRBD1 as D (5 bases). V shed 3 bases and J shed 8 bases, with 10 bases lying between them. The CDR3 covers 12 residues. Per germline, CDR1 MDHEN and CDR2 SYDVKM.

This clone was detected only once. J is TRBJ2-1 and V is TRBV7-9; the D call may be TRBD1 or TRBD2 (6 bases each). Deletions cut 2 bases from V and 7 bases from J, with 18 bases between. CDR3 size: 16 residues. The germline V gene has CDR1 SEHNR and CDR2 FQNEAQ (reference sequence). Written as DNA, the CDR3 is TGTGCCAGCAGCTTAAGCGGAGGGGGGCGGCGGAATGAGCAGTTCTTC. Its translation: CASSLSGGGRRNEQFF. The whole variable domain, filled in from reference TRBV7-9 and TRBJ2-1, reads DTGVSQNPRHKITKRGQNVTFRCDPISEHNRLYWYRQTLGQGPEFLTYFQNEAQLEKSRLLSDRFSAERPKGSFSTLEIQRTEQGDSAMYLCASSLSGGGRRNEQFFGPGTRLTVL.

The chain is built from TRBV5-4 and TRBJ1-2; no firm D call. The CDR3 is 15 amino acids. V lost 4 bases and J 4 bases, leaving 17 bases between the germline ends. CDR1 is SGHNT, CDR2 YYREEE, per germline (reference sequence). The CDR3 region is CASSLAGSIIYGYTF. The CDR3 DNA follows: TGTGCCAGCAGCCTAGCGGGCAGCATAATCTATGGCTACACCTTC.

The chain carries TRBV28 and TRBJ1-2; D not certain. CDR1 and CDR2 from the germline V gene are MDHEN and SYDVKM. The CDR3 totals 11 residues. The V end was cut by 5 bases, the J end by 8 bases, with 9 bases between. The CDR3 DNA follows: TGTGCCAGCAGTAGTTCTTTCGGCTACACCTTC. Its protein is CASSSSFGYTF.

The chain combines TRBV7-9 with TRBJ1-2; D is unresolved. V lost 1 base and J 3 bases, leaving 6 bases between the germline ends. The CDR3 runs to 13 residues. Germline V gene data show CDR1 as SEHNR and CDR2 as FQNEAQ (reference sequence). The CDR3: CASSLEFDYGYTF. The CDR3 DNA is TGTGCCAGCAGCTTAGAATTCGACTATGGCTACACCTTC. The whole variable domain, filled in from reference TRBV7-9 and TRBJ1-2, reads DTGVSQNPRHKITKRGQNVTFRCDPISEHNRLYWYRQTLGQGPEFLTYFQNEAQLEKSRLLSDRFSAERPKGSFSTLEIQRTEQGDSAMYLCASSLEFDYGYTFGSGTRLTVV.

V and J are TRBV5-4 and TRBJ2-5, with TRBD2 matching over 8 bases. The CDR3 loop spans 16 amino acids. Trimming took 2 bases from V and 4 from J; bases not matched to a gene: 10. CDR1 and CDR2 from the germline V gene are SGHNT and YYREEE (reference sequence). CDR3 amino acids: CASSFRSGRGAETQYF. In nucleotides, the CDR3 is TGTGCCAGCAGCTTTAGGAGCGGGAGAGGCGCAGAGACCCAGTACTTC.

CDR3 DNA: TGTGCCAGCAGCTTAATCGGGTGGGGTACAGGTCAGCGTTACGAGCAGTACTTC. Amino acids: CASSLIGWGTGQRYEQYF. The genes are TRBV13 and TRBJ2-7, with D maybe TRBD1 (5 bases). CDR3 length: 18 amino acids. Germline V gene data show CDR1 as PRHDT and CDR2 as FYEKMQ (reference sequence). V lost 2 bases, J lost 4 bases, and 24 bases lay in between.

V and J are TRBV30 and TRBJ2-7, with a weak D call TRBD1 (6 bases). V gave up 2 bases and J gave up 4 bases, with 15 bases separating them. The CDR3 loop spans 14 amino acids. Germline V gene data show CDR1 as GTSNPN and CDR2 as SVGIG (reference sequence). CDR3 amino acids: CAWSYTQGGYEQYF. CDR3 sequence (DNA): TGTGCCTGGAGTTATACACAGGGTGGTTACGAGCAGTACTTC.

This sequence joins TRBV5-1 and TRBJ2-3; 13 bases are a match to TRBD2. The junction had 10 bases not matched to a gene; V was cut back by 4 bases and J by 5 bases. The CDR3 is 17 amino acids. CDR1 is SGHRS and CDR2 is YFSETQ in the germline V gene. CDR3 sequence reads: CASSTQLLAGGGDTQYF. In nucleotides, the CDR3 is TGCGCCAGCAGCACCCAGTTACTAGCGGGAGGGGGAGATACGCAGTATTTT.

This chain connects TRBV5-1 to TRBJ2-5; maybe TRBD2 (6 bases). This CDR3 is 14 amino acids long. Germline V CDR1 and CDR2: SGHRS, YFSETQ. V shed 0 bases and J shed 5 bases, with 11 bases lying between them. The CDR3 sequence: CASSLAGGMETQYF. DNA for the CDR3: TGCGCCAGCAGCTTGGCAGGCGGGATGGAGACCCAGTACTTC. Full variable domain (rest looked up from reference TRBV5-1 and TRBJ2-5): KAGVTQTPRYLIKTRGQQVTLSCSPISGHRSVSWYQQTPGQGLQFLFEYFSETQRNKGNFPGRFSGRQFSNSRSEMNVSTLELGDSALYLCASSLAGGMETQYFGPGTRLLVL.

The V call is TRBV27, the J call TRBJ2-7; unclear D gene. Germline lookup yields CDR1 MNHEY and CDR2 SMNVEV (reference sequence). The CDR3 extends over 13 amino acids. Trimming removed 5 bases at V and 3 bases at J, with 11 bases between. The CDR3 coding sequence is TGTGCCAGCAGTCCGAGACCCCGCTACGAGCAGTACTTC. Its protein is CASSPRPRYEQYF.

The V gene is TRBV5-1, the J gene TRBJ2-1; TRBD2 matches 12 bases. Germline trimming cut 4 bases from V and 8 bases from J; bases unmatched to any gene: 7. CDR3 length equals 15 residues. The germline V gene has CDR1 SGHRS and CDR2 YFSETQ. The CDR3 is CASSLGLAGKYEQFF. DNA of the CDR3: TGCGCCAGCAGCCTCGGACTAGCGGGAAAGTATGAGCAGTTCTTC.

This chain uses TRBV28 with TRBJ2-1; D unresolved. CDR3 size: 14 residues. Germline V lookup: CDR1 MDHEN, CDR2 SYDVKM. V was cut by 6 bases and J by 7 bases, with 16 bases left in between. The chain's CDR3 is CASRPPLRRNEQFF. The DNA for the CDR3 is TGTGCCAGCAGGCCCCCCTTGCGAAGGAATGAGCAGTTCTTC.

The rearrangement joins TRBV5-1 to TRBJ1-4, with D possibly TRBD1 on 5 matching bases. V was shortened by 0 bases and J by 4 bases, with 7 bases between the two germline ends. CDR1 is SGHRS, CDR2 YFSETQ, per germline. The CDR3 is made up of 14 amino acids. This CDR3 reads CASSLGQRNEKLFF. The CDR3 DNA reads TGCGCCAGCAGCTTGGGACAGCGTAATGAAAAACTGTTTTTT.

CDR3 bases: TGTGCCAGCAGCCAAGTTCCCGCGGGAGGGCCAGGAGATACGCAGTATTTT. Encoded protein: CASSQVPAGGPGDTQYF. V usage is TRBV4-2 and J usage is TRBJ2-3; TRBD2 agrees at 9 bases. Trimming took 1 base from V and 5 from J; bases not matched to a gene: 10. CDR1 and CDR2 (germline): LGHNA, YNFKEQ. This CDR3 has 17 amino acids.

The DNA for the CDR3 is TGTGCCAGCAGGGGACAGGGCGCCTTTTACGGCTACACCTTC. It encodes CASRGQGAFYGYTF. This chain joins TRBV28 and TRBJ1-2, with 9 bases lining up with TRBD1. V gave up 6 bases and J gave up 8 bases; unmatched junction bases: 10. This CDR3 region has 14 residues. Germline lookup yields CDR1 MDHEN and CDR2 SYDVKM.

The chain recombines TRBV10-3 with TRBJ1-5, with D perhaps matching TRBD1 (5 bases). Germline lookup yields CDR1 ENHRY and CDR2 SYGVKD. The V end lost 6 bases, the J end lost 7 bases, and 16 bases lay between the germline ends. This CDR3 is 14 amino acids long. The CDR3 DNA is TGTGCCATCAGCCCCCAGGGAGGGGACCAGCCCCAGCATTTT. This translates into CAISPQGGDQPQHF.

This clone has just a few counts. This rearrangement joins TRBV30 to TRBJ2-7; 11 nucleotides match TRBD2. In germline, CDR1 is GTSNPN, CDR2 SVGIG (reference sequence). The CDR3 covers 13 residues. Losses at the gene ends were 2 bases for V and 7 bases for J; bases not matched to a gene: 4. The CDR3 loop reads CAWSTSGSGEQYF. CDR3 DNA: TGTGCCTGGAGTACTAGCGGGAGTGGTGAGCAGTACTTC. The full variable domain, in which reference TRBV30 and TRBJ2-7 provide the parts outside the CDR3, is SQTIHQWPATLVQPVGSPLSLECTVEGTSNPNLYWYRQAAGRGLQLLFYSVGIGQISSEVPQNLSASRPQDRQFILSSKKLLLSDSGFYLCAWSTSGSGEQYFGPGTRLTVT.

This chain joins TRBV18 and TRBJ2-7; 7 nucleotides line up with TRBD2. V gave up 4 bases and J gave up 3 bases; unmatched junction bases: 6. The CDR3 is 14 amino acids. CDR1 KGHSH and CDR2 LQKENI come from the germline V gene. In DNA, the CDR3 is TGTGCCAGCTCACTCGCTAGCGGAAACTACGAGCAGTACTTC. It specifies CASSLASGNYEQYF.

The rearrangement links TRBV6-1 to TRBJ2-3; D not certain. V lost 8 bases and J 3 bases, leaving 15 bases between the germline ends. The CDR3 contains 14 residues. Germline lookup yields CDR1 MNHNS and CDR2 SASEGT. CDR3 loop: CASAKLPRTDTQYF. CDR3 sequence (DNA): TGTGCCAGCGCCAAACTCCCGCGGACAGATACGCAGTATTTT.

This chain connects TRBV10-3 to TRBJ2-3; D might be TRBD1 (5 bases). Germline-derived CDR1 and CDR2 are ENHRY and SYGVKD. The CDR3 extends over 15 amino acids. V lost 2 bases, J lost 1 base, and 10 bases lay in between. CDR3 sequence reads: CAISEKQGRTDTQYF. The CDR3, as DNA: TGTGCCATCAGTGAGAAGCAGGGTCGCACAGATACGCAGTATTTT.

The chain combines TRBV6-1 with TRBJ1-5; no firm D call. The germline gives CDR1 MNHNS, CDR2 SASEGT. The CDR3 totals 15 residues. V was pared by 6 bases and J by 6 bases, with 18 bases between. Here the CDR3 reads CASRPSTASGQPQHF. Here the CDR3 DNA reads TGTGCCAGCAGGCCCTCAACAGCCTCTGGTCAGCCCCAGCATTTT.

V usage is TRBV11-1 and J usage is TRBJ2-1; D is unclear. Per the germline V gene, CDR1 is SGHAT and CDR2 is FQDESV (reference sequence). The CDR3 has 12 amino acids. The V gene lost 8 bases and the J gene lost 6 bases, with 11 bases spanning the gap. In DNA form, the CDR3 reads TGTGCCAGCGGTGGGATAGGCAATGAGCAGTTCTTC. Amino acids: CASGGIGNEQFF.